Listed here are 29 T cell receptor beta chains from one sample, sequenced in a study of T cells in narcolepsy. Sequencing was performed with immunoSEQ multiplex PCR; in TCRdb, only in-frame clones are kept and a portion is missing. The data show around 32,000 clones, with roughly 77% seen just once and 1.1% held by the top ten. The sequenced sample was CD45RA- memory CD4+ T cells from PBMCs. The receptors shown here come from a human donor with narcolepsy.

This rearrangement joins TRBV7-3 to TRBJ1-5; TRBD1 agrees at 9 bases. The CDR3 extends over 15 amino acids. Germline CDR1 and CDR2: SGHTA and FQGTGA. Germline trimming cut 5 bases from V and 12 bases from J; bases unmatched to any gene: 14. The DNA of the CDR3 is TGTGCCAGCAGCCAACGTCCCGGGACAGGGTTGGGCCAGCATTTT. Amino acid sequence: CASSQRPGTGLGQHF.

The V and J genes are TRBV5-4 and TRBJ1-1; D gene unclear. Germline assignment: CDR1 SGHNT and CDR2 YYREEE (reference sequence). V gave up 5 bases and J gave up 1 base, with 12 bases separating them. The CDR3 extends over 14 amino acids. CDR3 coding DNA: TGTGCCAGCAGTGGGATCGAGACGAACACTGAAGCTTTCTTT. Translating gives CASSGIETNTEAFF.

About this clone: Other nucleotide sequences from this sample produce the same CDR3. Written as DNA, the CDR3 is TGCGCCAGCAGCTTCACAGTCTCCTACGAGCAGTACTTC. It yields the protein CASSFTVSYEQYF. The chain has TRBV5-1 and TRBJ2-7; no definite D call. Germline V gene lookup returns CDR1 SGHRS and CDR2 YFSETQ. The V gene lost 2 bases and the J gene lost 0 bases, with 6 bases spanning the gap. This CDR3 comprises 13 residues.

The chain combines TRBV13 with TRBJ2-5; D not resolved. The CDR3 extends over 14 amino acids. V was trimmed by 2 bases and J by 2 bases, leaving 9 bases between them. CDR1 and CDR2 (germline): PRHDT, FYEKMQ (reference sequence). In nucleotides, the CDR3 is TGTGCCAGCAGCTTATTCTTCGTTCAAGAGACCCAGTACTTC. Residues: CASSLFFVQETQYF.

The chain couples TRBV2 to TRBJ2-7, with D perhaps matching TRBD2 (5 bases). Germline CDR1 SNHLY, CDR2 FYNNEI. Trimming removed 7 bases from V and 6 bases from J, with 22 bases in between. The CDR3 is 15 amino acids. This chain's CDR3 is CASTGGLAGWGEQYF. The CDR3 region has the DNA TGTGCCAGCACCGGAGGACTCGCCGGATGGGGCGAGCAGTACTTC.

The chain links TRBV15 to TRBJ1-5, with a possible D match to TRBD1 (6 bases). The V gene lost 1 base and the J gene lost 6 bases, with 13 bases spanning the gap. Germline-derived CDR1 and CDR2 are LNHNV and YYDKDF (reference sequence). This CDR3 comprises 15 residues. The CDR3 protein is CATSRAGTGTQPQHF. The CDR3 nucleotides read TGTGCCACCAGCAGAGCCGGCACAGGGACTCAGCCCCAGCATTTT.

This clone was seen more than once but under ten times. The chain links TRBV6-5 to TRBJ2-7, with D possibly matching TRBD1 (5 bases). This CDR3 is built from 12 residues. The V gene lost 6 bases and the J gene lost 6 bases, with 12 bases spanning the gap. Germline lookup yields CDR1 MNHEY and CDR2 SVGAGI. DNA for the CDR3: TGTGCCAGCAGCCTGACAGTAAGCGAGCAGTACTTC. It yields the protein CASSLTVSEQYF.

This chain uses TRBV7-2 with TRBJ1-3; no definite D call. Germline loops: CDR1 SGHTA, CDR2 FQGNSA. V was trimmed by 0 bases and J by 4 bases, leaving 10 bases between them. CDR3 length equals 15 residues. CDR3 nucleotide sequence: TGTGCCAGCAGCTTAGCTCACGGCGAGGGAAACACCATATATTTT. The encoded protein is CASSLAHGEGNTIYF. The full variable domain, in which reference TRBV7-2 and TRBJ1-3 provide the parts outside the CDR3, is GAGVSQSPSNKVTEKGKDVELRCDPISGHTALYWYRQSLGQGLEFLIYFQGNSAPDKSGLPSDRFSAERTGGSVSTLTIQRTQQEDSAVYLCASSLAHGEGNTIYFGEGSWLTVV.

This clone was found once. The gene calls are TRBV11-3 and TRBJ2-5; TRBD2 aligns across 7 bases. With the DNA end fitting TRBJ2-7 better, the J assignment may be wrong. CDR1 and CDR2 (germline): SGHNT, YENEEA. The CDR3 consists of 14 residues. CDR3 nucleotides: TGTGCCAGCAGCTTAGGTCTAGCGGACTACGAGCAGTACTTC. Amino acids: CASSLGLADYEQYF.

The chain couples TRBV5-6 to TRBJ1-4; D perhaps matches TRBD1 (5 bases). V lost 4 bases to trimming and J lost 8 bases, with 15 bases between them. Per germline, CDR1 SGHDT and CDR2 YYEEEE. This CDR3 spans 14 amino acids. In DNA form, the CDR3 reads TGTGCCAGCAGCCGGGGCCATGCAAGCGAAAAACTGTTTTTT. Translated: CASSRGHASEKLFF.

The rearrangement joins TRBV5-5 to TRBJ2-1; tentative D call: TRBD2 (6 bases). CDR1 is SGHKS, CDR2 YYEKEE, per germline (reference sequence). This CDR3 has 13 amino acids. The V end was cut by 4 bases, the J end by 9 bases, with 14 bases between. The CDR3 DNA reads as TGTGCCAGCAGCAGGGAGGTAGCTCGTGAGCAGTTCTTC. The encoded protein is CASSREVAREQFF.

The genes are TRBV20-1 and TRBJ2-7; 8 positions match TRBD2. From germline, CDR1 is DFQATT and CDR2 SNEGSKA (reference sequence). V trimming: 5 bases; J trimming: 9 bases; junction bases outside the gene matches: 6. This CDR3 contains 11 residues. As DNA, the CDR3 is TGCAGTGCTCTCCCCGGGGGGGTGCAGTACTTC. Its translation is CSALPGGVQYF.

The CDR3 DNA sequence: TGTGCCAGCAGCTTAGATACCGCTAATGAAAAACTGTTTTTT. It is translated as CASSLDTANEKLFF. J is TRBJ1-4 and V is TRBV11-3; D gene unclear. The V end lost 0 bases, the J end lost 3 bases, and 5 bases lay between the germline ends. This CDR3 region has 14 residues. Germline V gives CDR1 SGHNT, CDR2 YENEEA.

The chain uses TRBV28 and TRBJ2-3; D not resolved. The CDR3 spans 14 residues. Trimming removed 2 bases from V and 4 bases from J, with 10 bases in between. The germline V gene has CDR1 MDHEN and CDR2 SYDVKM. CDR3 sequence reads: CASSLKVSSDTQYF. In DNA, the CDR3 is TGTGCCAGCAGTTTAAAGGTCTCGTCAGATACGCAGTATTTT.

The V call is TRBV30, the J call TRBJ1-5; D remains ambiguous. Trimming removed 1 base from V and 6 bases from J, with 10 bases in between. The CDR3 contains 13 residues. Germline loops: CDR1 GTSNPN, CDR2 SVGIG (reference sequence). In DNA, the CDR3 is TGTGCCTGGAGTGAGGGTGTGGGTCAGCCCCAGCATTTT. Its protein product is CAWSEGVGQPQHF. Looking up the rest from reference TRBV30 and TRBJ1-5 gives the full variable domain: SQTIHQWPATLVQPVGSPLSLECTVEGTSNPNLYWYRQAAGRGLQLLFYSVGIGQISSEVPQNLSASRPQDRQFILSSKKLLLSDSGFYLCAWSEGVGQPQHFGDGTRLSIL.

This clone was counted only a few times. The chain links TRBV19 to TRBJ2-3; no clear D. This CDR3 comprises 12 residues. CDR1 is LNHDA and CDR2 is SQIVND in the germline V gene (reference sequence). V lost 1 base and J 4 bases, leaving 3 bases between the germline ends. CDR3 sequence reads: CASSIVADTQYF. As DNA, the CDR3 is TGTGCCAGTAGTATAGTTGCAGATACGCAGTATTTT.

The genes are TRBV29-1 and TRBJ2-2; D unresolved. CDR1 and CDR2 (germline): SQVTM, ANQGSEA. Trimming stripped 0 bases from V and 8 bases from J, with 13 bases between. The CDR3 consists of 14 residues. CDR3 amino acids: CSVEDTIDPGELFF. The CDR3 DNA is TGCAGCGTTGAAGACACAATCGACCCGGGGGAGCTGTTTTTT.

The CDR3 loop is CASSLVTRQSNEKLFF. As DNA, the CDR3 is TGTGCCAGCAGCTTAGTGACCCGGCAGTCTAATGAAAAACTGTTTTTT. The gene calls are TRBV7-8 and TRBJ1-4; D uncertain. CDR3 length: 16 residues. The ends were cut back, 1 base at V and 3 bases at J, with 12 bases in the middle. The germline gives CDR1 SGHVS, CDR2 FQNEAQ.

This clone was seen only a few times. The V gene is TRBV5-1, the J gene TRBJ2-1; the D is unclear. This CDR3 spans 16 amino acids. V lost 3 bases to trimming and J lost 2 bases, with 15 bases between them. CDR1 SGHRS and CDR2 YFSETQ come from the germline V gene. DNA of the CDR3: TGCGCCAGCAGCTCTGGTTCGCGGAACACCTACAATGAGCAGTTCTTC. As protein: CASSSGSRNTYNEQFF.

This rearrangement joins TRBV6-9 to TRBJ1-2; TRBD1 is a possible D gene (5 bases). V dropped 5 bases and J dropped 1 base, with 29 bases sitting between them. CDR3 length: 20 amino acids. From germline, CDR1 is MNHGY and CDR2 SVAAGI. Here the CDR3 reads CASSPPGLRDPGLVNYGYTF. CDR3 coding DNA: TGTGCCAGCAGTCCCCCTGGACTCCGGGACCCCGGCTTGGTTAACTATGGCTACACCTTC.

The genes are TRBV6-1 and TRBJ1-6; unclear D gene. The germline gives CDR1 MNHNS, CDR2 SASEGT. The length of the CDR3 is 12 residues. Deletions cut 7 bases from V and 9 bases from J, with 10 bases between. The CDR3 is CASNHQGSPLHF. Here the CDR3 DNA reads TGTGCCAGCAACCACCAAGGTTCACCCCTCCACTTT.

V and J are TRBV7-6 and TRBJ2-1; no reliable D call. The CDR3 totals 15 residues. With 5 bases removed from V and 4 bases from J, the gap between germline ends came to 15 bases. Germline V gives CDR1 SGHVS, CDR2 FNYEAQ. The DNA of the CDR3 is TGTGCCAGCAGCGATCCGCACCGACCTTACAATGAGCAGTTCTTC. Its translation: CASSDPHRPYNEQFF.

The chain is built from TRBV28 and TRBJ2-3, with D tentatively TRBD2 (6 bases). From germline, CDR1 is MDHEN and CDR2 SYDVKM. Trimming cost V 11 bases and J 2 bases, with 11 bases left between them. The CDR3 is made up of 12 amino acids. The DNA of the CDR3 is TGTGCCGGCTCTAGCGACACAGATACGCAGTATTTT. It encodes CAGSSDTDTQYF.

This clone is judged medium-sized. The rearrangement uses TRBV7-2 and TRBJ1-2; TRBD1 matches at 9 bases. Germline CDR1 and CDR2: SGHTA and FQGNSA. The junction had 11 bases not matched to a gene; V was cut back by 4 bases and J by 14 bases. The CDR3 is made up of 13 amino acids. DNA of the CDR3: TGTGCCAGCAGCTCTTCCCTACCCGACAGGGGGACCTTC. This gives the protein CASSSSLPDRGTF.

This chain links TRBV7-9 with TRBJ2-5; TRBD1 aligns across 9 bases. Per germline, CDR1 SEHNR and CDR2 FQNEAQ (reference sequence). V lost 5 bases to trimming and J lost 3 bases; unmatched junction nucleotides: 7. The CDR3 contains 15 residues. The CDR3 region is CASSQDRDREETQYF. The CDR3 bases are TGTGCCAGCAGCCAAGATCGGGACAGGGAAGAGACCCAGTACTTC.

V and J are TRBV6-5 and TRBJ2-7, with D possibly TRBD1 on 6 matching bases. The CDR3 length is 13 residues. V lost 5 bases and J lost 3, with 11 bases in between. Looked up from germline, CDR1 is MNHEY and CDR2 is SVGAGI. The CDR3 coding sequence is TGTGCCAGCAGTGCGGGCAGGGGCTACGAGCAGTACTTC. Encoded protein: CASSAGRGYEQYF.

In its sample, this clone was seen once. This sequence joins TRBV6-4 and TRBJ2-3, with 15 bases that match TRBD2. The CDR3 covers 15 residues. Trimming cost V 10 bases and J 3 bases; bases outside gene matches: 5. CDR1 and CDR2 from the germline V gene are MRHNA and SNTAGT. This CDR3 is CATPGLAGGTDTQYF. Here the CDR3 DNA reads TGTGCCACCCCCGGACTAGCGGGAGGGACAGATACGCAGTATTTT.

J is TRBJ1-2 and V is TRBV7-9; D is unresolved. The germline gives CDR1 SEHNR, CDR2 FQNEAQ (reference sequence). V was clipped by 0 bases and J by 3 bases, with 5 bases between them. The CDR3 is made up of 13 amino acids. The CDR3 loop reads CASSLAADYGYTF. The CDR3 bases are TGTGCCAGCAGCTTAGCCGCGGACTATGGCTACACCTTC.

The chain has TRBV7-7 and TRBJ2-5, with no clear D. Germline CDR1 and CDR2: SSHAT and FNYEAQ (reference sequence). Between the trimmed V and J ends, which lost 1 base and 5 bases, there was a span of 11 bases. The CDR3 is 14 amino acids. Written as DNA, the CDR3 is TGTGCCAGCAGCTTAGATCAGATAGGGGAGACCCAGTACTTC. It translates to CASSLDQIGETQYF.